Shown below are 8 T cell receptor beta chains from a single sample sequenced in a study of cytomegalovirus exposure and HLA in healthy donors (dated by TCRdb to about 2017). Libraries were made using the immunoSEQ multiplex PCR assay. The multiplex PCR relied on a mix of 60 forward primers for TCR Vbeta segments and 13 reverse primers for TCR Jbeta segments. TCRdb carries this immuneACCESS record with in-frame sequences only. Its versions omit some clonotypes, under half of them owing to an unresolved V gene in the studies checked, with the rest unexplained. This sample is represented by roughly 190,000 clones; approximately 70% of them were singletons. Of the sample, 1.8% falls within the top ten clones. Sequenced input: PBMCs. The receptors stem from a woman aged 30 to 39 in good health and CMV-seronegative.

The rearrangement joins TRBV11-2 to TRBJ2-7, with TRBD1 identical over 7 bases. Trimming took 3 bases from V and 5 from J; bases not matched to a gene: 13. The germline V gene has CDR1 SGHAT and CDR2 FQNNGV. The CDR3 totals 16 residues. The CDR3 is CASSLETGPPRNEQYF. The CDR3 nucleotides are TGTGCCAGCAGCTTGGAGACAGGGCCCCCAAGGAACGAGCAGTACTTC.

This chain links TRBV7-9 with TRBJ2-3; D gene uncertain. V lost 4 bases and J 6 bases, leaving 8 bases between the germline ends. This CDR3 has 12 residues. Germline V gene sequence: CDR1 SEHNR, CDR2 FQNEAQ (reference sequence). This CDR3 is CASSSNTDTQYF. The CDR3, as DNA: TGTGCCAGCAGCTCCAACACGGATACGCAGTATTTT.

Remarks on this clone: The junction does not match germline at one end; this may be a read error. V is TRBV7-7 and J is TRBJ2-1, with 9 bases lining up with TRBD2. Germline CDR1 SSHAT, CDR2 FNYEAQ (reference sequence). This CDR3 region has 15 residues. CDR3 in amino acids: CASSLAAGGRNEQFF. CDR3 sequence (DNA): TGTGCTAGCAGCTTAGCTGCGGGAGGGCGCAATGAGCAGTTCTTC.

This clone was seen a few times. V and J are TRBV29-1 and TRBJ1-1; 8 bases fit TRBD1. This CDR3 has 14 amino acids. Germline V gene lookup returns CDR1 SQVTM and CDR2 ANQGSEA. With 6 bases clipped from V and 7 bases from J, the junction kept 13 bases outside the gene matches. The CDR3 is CSVQYQGARGEAFF. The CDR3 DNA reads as TGCAGCGTGCAATACCAGGGGGCCAGAGGTGAAGCTTTCTTT.

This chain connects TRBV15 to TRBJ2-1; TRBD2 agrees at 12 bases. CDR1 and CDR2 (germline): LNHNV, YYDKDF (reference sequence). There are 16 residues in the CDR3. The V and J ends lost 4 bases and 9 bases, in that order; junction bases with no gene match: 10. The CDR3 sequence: CATSIRTSGNGGEQFF. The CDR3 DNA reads TGTGCCACCAGCATCAGGACTAGCGGGAACGGTGGTGAGCAGTTCTTC.

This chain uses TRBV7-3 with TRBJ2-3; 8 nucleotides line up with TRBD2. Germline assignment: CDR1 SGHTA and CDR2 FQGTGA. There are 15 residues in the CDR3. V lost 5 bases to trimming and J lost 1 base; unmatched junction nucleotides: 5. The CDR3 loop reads CASSLTSDRTDTQYF. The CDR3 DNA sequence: TGTGCCAGCAGCCTGACTAGCGACCGCACAGATACGCAGTATTTT.

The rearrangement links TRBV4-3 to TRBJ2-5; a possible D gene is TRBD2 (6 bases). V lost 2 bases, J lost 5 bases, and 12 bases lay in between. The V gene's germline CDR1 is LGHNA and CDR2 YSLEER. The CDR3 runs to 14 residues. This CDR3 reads CASSQKIAGETQYF. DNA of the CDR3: TGCGCCAGCAGCCAAAAGATCGCGGGGGAGACCCAGTACTTC.

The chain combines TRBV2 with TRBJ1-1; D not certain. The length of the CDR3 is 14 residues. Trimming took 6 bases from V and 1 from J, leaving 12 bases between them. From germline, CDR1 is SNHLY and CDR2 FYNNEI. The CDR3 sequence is CASRITPSNTEAFF. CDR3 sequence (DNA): TGTGCCAGCAGAATCACACCGTCGAACACTGAAGCTTTCTTT.